Listed here are 12 T cell receptor beta chains from one sample, sequenced in a study of CD8 T cells in Susac syndrome. With random hexamers, reverse transcription was performed on about 0.45 to 1 ug of RNA. TCRdb re-called the immunoSEQ multiplex PCR reads with MiXCR, one entry per CDR3 protein. The sample consists of about 280,000 distinct CDR3 sequences, around 83% of them appearing once. Sequencing input: CD8+ T cells from PBMCs. These receptors came from a human donor with multiple sclerosis.

The J gene is TRBJ1-1, the V gene TRBV27; the D gene is possibly TRBD1 (6 bases). From germline, CDR1 is MNHEY and CDR2 SMNVEV (reference sequence). V was pared by 7 bases and J by 5 bases, with 11 bases between. There are 12 residues in the CDR3. The CDR3 is CASKEGGTEAFF. Here the CDR3 DNA reads TGTGCCAGCAAGGAGGGGGGAACTGAAGCTTTCTTT.

The CDR3 region has the DNA TGTGCCAGCAGTTTAGGCCAGCGGGAGGGCCCTTTCGAGGAGCAGTACTTC. As protein: CASSLGQREGPFEEQYF. The chain recombines TRBV27 with TRBJ2-7; 10 bases line up with TRBD2. The V and J ends lost 2 bases and 7 bases, in that order; junction bases with no gene match: 14. In germline, CDR1 is MNHEY, CDR2 SMNVEV (reference sequence). The CDR3 extends over 17 amino acids.

This clonotype was seen more than once but under ten times. V is TRBV2 and J is TRBJ2-7; a possible D gene is TRBD2 (5 bases). This CDR3 has 12 amino acids. Looked up from germline, CDR1 is SNHLY and CDR2 is FYNNEI. V lost 8 bases to trimming and J lost 7 bases, with 15 bases between them. CDR3 sequence: CASVGGRGEQYF. The CDR3 nucleotides are TGTGCCAGCGTTGGCGGGCGAGGGGAGCAGTACTTC.

This chain connects TRBV20-1 to TRBJ2-2, with 7 nucleotides matching TRBD1. V lost 4 bases to trimming and J lost 1 base; unmatched junction nucleotides: 3. The CDR3 runs 14 residues. Germline CDR1 is DFQATT and CDR2 is SNEGSKA (reference sequence). CDR3 in DNA: TGCAGTGCTATCCGGGACAGGAACACCGGGGAGCTGTTTTTT. This gives the protein CSAIRDRNTGELFF.

The chain combines TRBV6-1 with TRBJ1-2; 7 bases map to TRBD1. V lost 9 bases, J lost 5 bases, and 9 bases stayed unmatched. Germline values: CDR1 MNHNS, CDR2 SASEGT. CDR3 length equals 13 residues. The CDR3 here is CASRGQDVYGYTF. The DNA of the CDR3 is TGTGCCAGTAGAGGACAGGACGTTTATGGCTACACCTTC.

This sequence joins TRBV27 and TRBJ2-5; D unresolved. CDR1 is MNHEY and CDR2 is SMNVEV in the germline V gene (reference sequence). V lost 3 bases and J lost 2, with 13 bases in between. The CDR3 covers 15 residues. CDR3: CASSLRLWAQETQYF. CDR3 DNA: TGTGCCAGCAGTTTGAGGTTGTGGGCTCAAGAGACCCAGTACTTC.

This rearrangement joins TRBV28 to TRBJ2-1; D possibly corresponds to TRBD1 (6 bases). The germline V gene encodes CDR1 MDHEN and CDR2 SYDVKM. V dropped 5 bases and J dropped 2 bases, with 13 bases sitting between them. This CDR3 has 15 amino acids. The CDR3 DNA is TGTGCCAGCAGTCCAGACAGGAGTCCCTACAATGAGCAGTTCTTC. The encoded protein is CASSPDRSPYNEQFF. Combining the CDR3 with reference TRBV28 and TRBJ2-1 gives the whole variable domain DVKVTQSSRYLVKRTGEKVFLECVQDMDHENMFWYRQDPGLGLRLIYFSYDVKMKEKGDIPEGYSVSREKKERFSLILESASTNQTSMYLCASSPDRSPYNEQFFGPGTRLTVL.

The chain is built from TRBV12-3 or TRBV12-4 and TRBJ1-1; tentatively, D is TRBD1 (5 bases). The length of the CDR3 is 15 residues. The V and J ends lost 6 bases and 0 bases respectively, with 14 bases between them. The CDR3 spells CASRPSGTVNTEAFF. The CDR3 bases are TGTGCCAGCAGGCCCTCAGGGACGGTGAACACTGAAGCTTTCTTT.

This sequence joins TRBV29-1 and TRBJ2-7; the match to TRBD2 covers 7 bases. The CDR3 consists of 13 residues. Germline V CDR1 and CDR2: SQVTM, ANQGSEA. Trimming removed 6 bases from V and 0 bases from J; junction bases left unmatched: 5. The chain's CDR3 is CSVTTSDSYEQYF. CDR3 coding DNA: TGCAGCGTGACAACTAGCGACTCCTACGAGCAGTACTTC.

V is TRBV5-5 and J is TRBJ2-7, with no clear D. The CDR3 consists of 14 residues. V lost 1 base, J lost 3 bases, and 11 bases lay in between. The germline V gene has CDR1 SGHKS and CDR2 YYEKEE (reference sequence). The CDR3 bases are TGTGCCAGCAGCTTGAGTTTGGCAGACTACGAGCAGTACTTC. Its translation is CASSLSLADYEQYF.

V gene TRBV27 combines with J gene TRBJ2-2; D gene unclear. From germline, CDR1 is MNHEY and CDR2 SMNVEV (reference sequence). The CDR3 has 12 amino acids. Trimming shortened V by 5 bases and J by 5 bases, and 6 bases separated the two germline ends. The CDR3 sequence is CASSPMTGELFF. In DNA, the CDR3 is TGTGCCAGCAGTCCCATGACCGGGGAGCTGTTTTTT.

V gene TRBV9 combines with J gene TRBJ2-7, with 8 bases lining up with TRBD2. The ends lost 3 bases at V and 4 bases at J; junction bases unmatched: 0. The CDR3 spans 12 residues. Looked up from germline, CDR1 is SGDLS and CDR2 is YYNGEE. CDR3 loop: CASSASGYEQYF. In DNA form, the CDR3 reads TGTGCCAGCAGCGCTAGCGGGTACGAGCAGTACTTC.